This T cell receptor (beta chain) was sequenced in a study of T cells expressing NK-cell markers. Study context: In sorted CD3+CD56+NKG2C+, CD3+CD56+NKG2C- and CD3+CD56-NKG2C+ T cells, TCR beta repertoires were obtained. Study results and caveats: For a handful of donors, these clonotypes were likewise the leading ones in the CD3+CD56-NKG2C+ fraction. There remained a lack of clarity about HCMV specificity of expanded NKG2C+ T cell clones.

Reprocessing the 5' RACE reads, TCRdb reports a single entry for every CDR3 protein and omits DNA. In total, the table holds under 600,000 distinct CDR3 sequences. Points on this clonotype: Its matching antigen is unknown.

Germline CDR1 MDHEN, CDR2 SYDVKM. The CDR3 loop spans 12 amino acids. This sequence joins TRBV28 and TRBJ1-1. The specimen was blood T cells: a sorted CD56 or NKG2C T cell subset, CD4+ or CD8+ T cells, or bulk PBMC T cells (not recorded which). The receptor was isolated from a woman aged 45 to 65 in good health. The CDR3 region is CASGDRLTEAFF.